This T cell receptor beta chain was sequenced in a study of blood T cell repertoires in COVID-19. Study-wide background: Samples representing acute and convalescent COVID-19 were sourced from the United States, Italy and Spain.

Under the authors' procedure: Amplification from reference gene primers served as the basis for estimated nucleated cell counts. The table came from immunoSEQ multiplex PCR; TCRdb's copy has only in-frame clones and leaves some out. V, J and clone size are taken as reported in that table, and D and trimming were inferred from the DNA itself. The profile shows 110,000 or so clones, around 85% of them singletons. The sequencing input was peripheral blood. This sequence originates from a man aged 55 to 69 with acute or convalescent COVID-19.

DNA for the CDR3: TGCGCCAGCAGCCCACTAGCGGGAGGCACAGATACGCAGTATTTT. This sequence encodes CASSPLAGGTDTQYF. V and J are TRBV5-1 and TRBJ2-3, with 11 bases matching TRBD2. The CDR3 covers 15 residues. CDR1 is SGHRS and CDR2 is YFSETQ in the germline V gene. V lost 4 bases to trimming and J lost 1 base; unmatched junction nucleotides: 2.